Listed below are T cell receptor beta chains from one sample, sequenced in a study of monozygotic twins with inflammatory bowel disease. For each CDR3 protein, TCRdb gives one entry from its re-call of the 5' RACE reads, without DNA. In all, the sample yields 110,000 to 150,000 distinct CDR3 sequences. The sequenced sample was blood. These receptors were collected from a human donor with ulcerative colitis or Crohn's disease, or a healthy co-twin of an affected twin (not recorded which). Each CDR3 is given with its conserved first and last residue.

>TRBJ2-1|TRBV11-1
CASSFAKEGTFSYNEQFF
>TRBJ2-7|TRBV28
CASSSGPAGAYEQYF
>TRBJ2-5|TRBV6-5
CASSYSMVVETQYF
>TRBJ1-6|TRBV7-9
CASSLPRTDGSPLHF
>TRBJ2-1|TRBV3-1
CASSHGTSGRDNEQFF
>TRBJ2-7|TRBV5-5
CASSLAGAEQYF
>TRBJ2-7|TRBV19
CASSMGLARTYEQYF
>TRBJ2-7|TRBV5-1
CASSLGLTGDYEQYF
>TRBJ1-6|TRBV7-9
CASSLPNYNTPLHF
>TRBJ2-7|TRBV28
CASTVGTSGIPTYEQYF
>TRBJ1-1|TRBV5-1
CASSERTGENAEAFF
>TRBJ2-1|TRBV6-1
CASRISGNYNEQFF
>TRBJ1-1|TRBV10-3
CAISEAGAMIGAFF
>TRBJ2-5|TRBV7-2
CASSLAGRSGQETQYF
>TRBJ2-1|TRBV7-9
CASSLARGPHYNEQFF
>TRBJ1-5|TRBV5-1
CASSLDHSDSNQPQHF
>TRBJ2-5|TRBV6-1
CASGGRQRAVETQYF
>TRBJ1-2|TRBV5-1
CASSLEGGAYGYTF
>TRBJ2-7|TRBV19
CASSGRTGREQYF
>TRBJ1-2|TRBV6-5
CASRPAGAYGYTF
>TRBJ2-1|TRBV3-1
CASSQDRAYNEQFF
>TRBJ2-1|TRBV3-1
CASSQKVRGGLRDEQFF
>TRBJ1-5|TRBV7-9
CASSQTGDNQPQHF
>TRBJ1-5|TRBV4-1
CASSRGPMSNQPQHF
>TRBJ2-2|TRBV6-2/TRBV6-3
CASRFTGTGYTGELFF
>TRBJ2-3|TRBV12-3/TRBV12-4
CASSSLTSSQGTQYF
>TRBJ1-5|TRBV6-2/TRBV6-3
CASGWGSHQPQHF
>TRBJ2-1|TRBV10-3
CAIRIPGLAGPDNEQFF
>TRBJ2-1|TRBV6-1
CASSVAGDPYNEQFF
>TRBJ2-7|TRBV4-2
CASSQEIGRGFSYEQYF
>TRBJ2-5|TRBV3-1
CASRPTGTSGVQETQYF
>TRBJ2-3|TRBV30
CAWNRQRTDTQYF
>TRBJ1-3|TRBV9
CASSARTTGGGNTIYF